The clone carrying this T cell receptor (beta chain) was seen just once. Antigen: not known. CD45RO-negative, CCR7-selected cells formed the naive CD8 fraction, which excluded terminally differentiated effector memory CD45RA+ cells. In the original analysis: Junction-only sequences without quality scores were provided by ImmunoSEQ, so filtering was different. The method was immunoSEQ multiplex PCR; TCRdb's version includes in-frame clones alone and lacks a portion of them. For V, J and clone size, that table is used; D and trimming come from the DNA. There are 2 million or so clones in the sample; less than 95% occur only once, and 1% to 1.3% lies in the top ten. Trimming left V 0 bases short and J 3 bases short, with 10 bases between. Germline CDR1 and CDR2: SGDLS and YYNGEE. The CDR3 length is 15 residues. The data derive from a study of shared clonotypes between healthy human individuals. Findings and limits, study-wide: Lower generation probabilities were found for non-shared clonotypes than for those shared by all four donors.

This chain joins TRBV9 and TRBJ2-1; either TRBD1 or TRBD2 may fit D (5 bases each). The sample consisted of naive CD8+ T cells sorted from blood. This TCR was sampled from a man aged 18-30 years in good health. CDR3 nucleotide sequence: TGTGCCAGCAGCGTAGGAGCGGACATCTACAATGAGCAGTTCTTC. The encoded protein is CASSVGADIYNEQFF.